One TCR beta chain is described in this entry. Its specificity is unknown. Germline-derived CDR1 and CDR2 are SQVTM and ANQGSEA. Trimming took 4 bases from V and 8 from J, leaving 21 bases between them. The CDR3 contains 15 residues. The data originate from a study of T cells in Graves' hyperthyroidism and ophthalmopathy. Study-wide results and caveats: By a 13 V-J model, ophthalmopathy was set apart from stable hyperthyroidism. Model predictions of ophthalmopathy came a median around 6.5 months before onset.

Amplified TCR beta CDR3 regions came from RNA transcripts. An initial round of RT-PCR targeting the TCR CDR3 relied on the HTBI primer set. TCRdb recomputed calls from the multiplex PCR reads with MiXCR, one row per CDR3 protein. The repertoire consists of 400,000 or so distinct CDR3 sequences, with approximately 16% occurring once and the leading ten covering around 20%. Disease duration was under 3 months in the ophthalmopathy patients, who also had a Clinical Activity Score of at least 3 and a NOSPECS grade of at least 4. Specimen: blood. The chain combines TRBV29-1 with TRBJ2-1; D is possibly TRBD1 or TRBD2 (5 bases each). The sequence was collected from a woman aged 60-75 years with Graves' ophthalmopathy. In DNA, the CDR3 is TGCAGCGTTGGACCGCCGGGACGGTTATTCGATGAGCAGTTCTTC. Its protein is CSVGPPGRLFDEQFF.